This T cell receptor (beta chain) was observed in a study of cytomegalovirus exposure and HLA in healthy donors. With regard to this clone: Its cognate antigen is unknown.

It was with 60 Vbeta and 13 Jbeta primers that the PCR ran. TCRdb's copy holds only in-frame clones and misses some; the assay was immunoSEQ multiplex PCR. The sample shows 200,000 or so clones, almost 85% of them seen only once. The CDR3 consists of 14 residues. Germline values: CDR1 SEHNR, CDR2 FQNEAQ (reference sequence). Trimming left V 6 bases short and J 0 bases short, with 6 bases between. Study conclusions and caveats: Looking again later, the authors saw that most CMV-associated TCR beta chains seemed HLA-restricted. Researchers counted around 160 TCR beta chains as cytomegalovirus-associated.

The chain has TRBV7-9 and TRBJ2-6, with unresolved D. The sample taken for sequencing was PBMCs. This clonotype originated in a boy younger than 18 in good health and CMV-seronegative. In DNA, the CDR3 is TGTGCCAGCAGTTTCATCTCTGGGGCCAACGTCCTGACTTTC. Encoded protein: CASSFISGANVLTF.